This T cell receptor beta chain emerged from a study of blood T cells in healthy people across ages. Findings and caveats of the study: Observed TCR beta diversity showed a strong correlation with the percentage of naive T cells as measured by flow cytometry. With donor CMV status unknown, expanded clonotype changes were possibly confounded.

The CDR3 extends over 16 amino acids. V lost 1 base, J lost 4 bases, and 13 bases lay in between. A second PCR, run for about 6 to 11 cycles, used a sample-barcoded 5' primer plus a J-beta primer mix. Researchers report that a template-switch adaptor with 12 random nucleotides tagged each cDNA molecule. TCRdb processed the 5' RACE reads anew with MiXCR; each CDR3 protein has one entry. The table has roughly 900,000 distinct CDR3 sequences, 45% to 50% seen once. Peripheral blood, 9.5 to 10 milliliters per donor, was collected. A few counts support this clonotype. Its specificity is unknown. The chain uses TRBV12-3 or TRBV12-4 and TRBJ1-4; weak D call: TRBD1 (6 bases). The clonotype comes from a man in his thirties or forties in good health. Sequenced sample: blood. The CDR3 is CASSLGLGALNEKLFF. In DNA form, the CDR3 reads TGTGCCAGCAGTTTAGGACTGGGGGCCCTTAATGAAAAACTGTTTTTT.